Each of the 27 T cell receptor beta chains below was sequenced from the same sample in a study of blood T cells in healthy people across ages. Primed by a sample-barcoded 5' primer and a J-beta primer mix, a second PCR proceeded for 7 to 11 cycles. TCRdb fed the 5' RACE reads into MiXCR, producing one record per CDR3 protein. This table holds about 1.7 million distinct CDR3 sequences, approximately 28% found once. Sequencing input: blood. The source of these receptors is a woman aged 30 to 39 in good health.

On this clonotype itself: Given a much more abundant clone one base away, this may be a read error. V usage is TRBV20-1 and J usage is TRBJ2-5; D tentatively reads TRBD1 or TRBD2 (6 bases each). Germline-derived CDR1 and CDR2 are DFQATT and SNEGSKA (reference sequence). The CDR3 contains 14 residues. Trimming cost V 8 bases and J 7 bases, with 23 bases left between them. The CDR3 sequence is CSILSSAEGGTQYF. Here the CDR3 DNA reads TGCAGTATCCTCTCCAGCGCCGAGGGGGGGACCCAGTACTTC.

This rearrangement joins TRBV20-1 to TRBJ2-4, with 7 bases fitting TRBD1. Looked up from germline, CDR1 is DFQATT and CDR2 is SNEGSKA (reference sequence). The CDR3 totals 13 residues. V trimming: 6 bases; J trimming: 13 bases; junction bases outside the gene matches: 15. CDR3 loop: CSAQQGLLMEQYF. The CDR3 DNA reads as TGCAGTGCCCAACAGGGGCTCCTTATGGAGCAGTACTTC.

A single count supports this clonotype. The chain recombines TRBV20-1 with TRBJ1-3, with D uncertain. V gave up 4 bases and J gave up 0 bases, with 7 bases separating them. The CDR3 is 13 amino acids. Germline V lookup: CDR1 DFQATT, CDR2 SNEGSKA (reference sequence). The CDR3 DNA sequence: TGCAGTGCTACCCGGAACTCTGGAAACACCATATATTTT. It codes for CSATRNSGNTIYF.

The chain is built from TRBV12-3 or TRBV12-4 and TRBJ1-5, with D maybe TRBD1 (6 bases). CDR3 length: 13 amino acids. Trimming removed 6 bases from V and 5 bases from J, with 11 bases in between. In DNA form, the CDR3 reads TGTGCCAGCAGCCCCCGGACAGATCAGCCCCAGCATTTT. It encodes CASSPRTDQPQHF.

The V call is TRBV6-6, the J call TRBJ1-2; D is perhaps TRBD1 (6 bases). This CDR3 is built from 14 residues. Trimming shortened V by 5 bases and J by 5 bases, and 15 bases separated the two germline ends. CDR1 and CDR2 (germline): MNHNY, SVGAGI (reference sequence). CDR3 in DNA: TGTGCCAGCAGTACCAACAGGGTGGAGTATGGCTACACCTTC. This codes for CASSTNRVEYGYTF.

The chain has TRBV28 and TRBJ2-3; TRBD2 aligns across 8 bases. This CDR3 is built from 15 residues. Trimming took 9 bases from V and 5 from J; bases not matched to a gene: 13. CDR1 and CDR2 (germline): MDHEN, SYDVKM. The CDR3 DNA is TGTGCCAGTGCGCCCGCGGGGCGGGGGGAAGATACGCAGTATTTT. Translating gives CASAPAGRGEDTQYF.

To note about this clonotype: A much larger clone sits a single nucleotide away, making a read error possible. The chain combines TRBV20-1 with TRBJ2-3; D gene unclear. CDR1 and CDR2 from the germline V gene are DFQATT and SNEGSKA (reference sequence). V shed 5 bases and J shed 2 bases, with 2 bases lying between them. The CDR3 covers 10 residues. The CDR3 sequence is CSAVTDTQYF. As DNA, the CDR3 is TGCAGTGCTGTCACAGATACGCAGTATTTT.

This clonotype occurred a few times. The rearrangement uses TRBV4-1 and TRBJ1-5; the D gene is possibly TRBD1 (6 bases). With 2 bases removed from V and 4 bases from J, the gap between germline ends came to 12 bases. CDR3 size: 15 residues. CDR1 is MGHRA, CDR2 YSYEKL, per germline. CDR3 region: CASSQLQGTNQPQHF. The CDR3, as DNA: TGCGCCAGCAGCCAATTACAGGGTACTAATCAGCCCCAGCATTTT.

A word on this clonotype: A clone one base away is much larger, so this may be a read error. The V gene is TRBV10-3, the J gene TRBJ2-1, with TRBD1 matching over 7 bases. The DNA end is more similar to TRBJ2-7, so the J call may be wrong. Germline CDR1 reads ENHRY; CDR2 reads SYGVKD. This CDR3 is built from 17 residues. The CDR3 is CAISESAGTDSYNEQYF. The CDR3 nucleotides are TGTGCCATCAGTGAGTCCGCCGGGACAGACTCCTACAATGAGCAGTACTTC.

This chain links TRBV3-1 with TRBJ1-2; D is unclear. The length of the CDR3 is 14 residues. Trimming left V 1 base short and J 8 bases short, with 14 bases between. CDR1 and CDR2 from the germline V gene are LGHDT and YNNKEL (reference sequence). In DNA form, the CDR3 reads TGTGCCAGCAGCCAAGCAGCGTCGGTGATAGGCTACACCTTC. Its protein product is CASSQAASVIGYTF.

The V and J genes are TRBV5-5 and TRBJ2-5; D might be TRBD1 (6 bases). The V gene's germline CDR1 is SGHKS and CDR2 YYEKEE (reference sequence). Trimming took off 0 bases at V and 6 bases at J, with 21 bases between the two ends. This CDR3 is built from 17 residues. The CDR3: CASSLGSQGSTWKTQYF. Written as DNA, the CDR3 is TGTGCCAGCAGCTTGGGGTCCCAGGGGTCCACGTGGAAGACCCAGTACTTC.

The chain couples TRBV6-5 to TRBJ2-1; no firm D call. The V end was cut by 0 bases, the J end by 4 bases, with 7 bases between. Germline lookup yields CDR1 MNHEY and CDR2 SVGAGI. The CDR3 length is 14 residues. Written as DNA, the CDR3 is TGTGCCAGCAGTTACTCGGCGTCTTACAATGAGCAGTTCTTC. Residues: CASSYSASYNEQFF.

Only a few counts were recorded for this clonotype. The genes are TRBV7-3 and TRBJ2-2; a possible D gene is TRBD2 (6 bases). The germline V gene has CDR1 SGHTA and CDR2 FQGTGA. V was cut by 5 bases and J by 4 bases, with 11 bases left in between. The CDR3 extends over 14 amino acids. DNA for the CDR3: TGTGCCAGCAGCCCCGGGACTTCCACCGGGGAGCTGTTTTTT. Its protein is CASSPGTSTGELFF.

This rearrangement joins TRBV13 to TRBJ2-6; 7 bases map to TRBD1. The CDR3 is 16 residues long. Trimming at V came to 8 bases and at J to 0 bases, leaving 7 bases not matched to a gene. Germline CDR1 PRHDT, CDR2 FYEKMQ (reference sequence). This chain's CDR3 is CASSDRSHSGANVLTF. CDR3 in DNA: TGTGCCAGCTCGGACAGGTCACACTCTGGGGCCAACGTCCTGACTTTC.

In its sample, this clonotype was seen a few times. The genes are TRBV9 and TRBJ1-6; D is ambiguous. The CDR3 is 14 residues long. The germline gives CDR1 SGDLS, CDR2 YYNGEE. The V end lost 1 base, the J end lost 10 bases, and 12 bases lay between the germline ends. DNA for the CDR3: TGTGCCAGCAGCGTACGGCAGGCGGGGTCACCCCTCCACTTT. Translation gives CASSVRQAGSPLHF.

In the case of this clonotype: A read error may be the cause here, since a much bigger clone is one base away. Because the CDR3's place on the DNA is in doubt, the DNA is left out and the CDR3 is given as listed by TCRdb. V and J are TRBV28 and TRBJ2-6. Germline assignment: CDR1 MDHEN and CDR2 SYDVKM. The CDR3 sequence runs 15 residues, both termini included. CDR3 sequence: CASSAFASGANVPTF.

About this clonotype itself: A junction boundary mismatches the germline segment, possibly from a read error. The chain recombines TRBV7-3 with TRBJ2-1; D may be TRBD1 or TRBD2 (5 bases each). This CDR3 comprises 15 residues. Germline CDR1 SGHTA, CDR2 FQGTGA. The CDR3 is CAGSRGASSYNEQFF. In DNA form, the CDR3 reads TGTGCCGGCAGCCGAGGGGCCAGCTCCTACAATGAGCAGTTCTTC.

This clonotype was counted between two and nine times. This chain links TRBV20-1 with TRBJ2-7; 10 positions agree with TRBD2. Trimming cost V 3 bases and J 2 bases; bases outside gene matches: 10. Germline V gene sequence: CDR1 DFQATT, CDR2 SNEGSKA (reference sequence). The CDR3 length is 16 residues. The CDR3 DNA sequence: TGCAGTGCTAGGAGGGTGGGACTAGCGAAAACCTACGAGCAGTACTTC. Amino acids: CSARRVGLAKTYEQYF.

This clonotype has more than one count but fewer than ten. This rearrangement joins TRBV9 to TRBJ1-1, with 7 bases lining up with TRBD1. Germline V lookup: CDR1 SGDLS, CDR2 YYNGEE. With V trimmed by 1 base and J by 4 bases, 10 bases remained unmatched. CDR3 size: 16 residues. The CDR3 DNA reads as TGTGCCAGCAGCGTACAAACAGGGGTTGGGGCCACTGAAGCTTTCTTT. Its translation: CASSVQTGVGATEAFF. The full variable domain, rest sourced from reference TRBV9 and TRBJ1-1, is DSGVTQTPKHLITATGQRVTLRCSPRSGDLSVYWYQQSLDQGLQFLIQYYNGEERAKGNILERFSAQQFPDLHSELNLSSLELGDSALYFCASSVQTGVGATEAFFGQGTRLTVV.

On this clonotype: Relative to the germline gene, one junction end is altered; a read error may explain this. V and J are TRBV29-1 and TRBJ2-7, with a tentative D call TRBD1 (5 bases). The CDR3 loop spans 13 amino acids. The germline V gene encodes CDR1 SQVTM and CDR2 ANQGSEA. CDR3 protein: CSVADRNPHEQYF. The CDR3 DNA reads as TGCAGTGTTGCAGACAGAAATCCCCACGAGCAGTACTTC.

This clonotype occurred a few times. The chain employs TRBV10-3 and TRBJ2-7; D might be TRBD1 (5 bases). Trimming cost V 0 bases and J 3 bases, with 15 bases left between them. Germline V gene sequence: CDR1 ENHRY, CDR2 SYGVKD. The CDR3 loop spans 16 amino acids. CDR3: CAISESPGNKVYEQYF. For the CDR3, the DNA is TGTGCCATCAGTGAGTCACCAGGGAATAAAGTCTACGAGCAGTACTTC.

A remark on this clonotype: This sequence may be a read error, since a much larger clone differs from it by one base. The chain employs TRBV7-2 and TRBJ2-7; a weak D match, TRBD1 (5 bases). CDR3 size: 16 residues. Per the germline V gene, CDR1 is SGHTA and CDR2 is FQGNSA. This CDR3 is CAGSLGEAGPPYEQYF. CDR3 in DNA: TGTGCCGGCAGCTTAGGAGAGGCAGGGCCGCCGTACGAGCAGTACTTC.

This clonotype was counted ten times or more. The V and J genes are TRBV7-2 and TRBJ2-7, with D possibly matching TRBD2 (5 bases). Trimming left V 5 bases short and J 2 bases short, with 10 bases between. The V gene's germline CDR1 is SGHTA and CDR2 FQGNSA. There are 13 residues in the CDR3. The CDR3 DNA sequence: TGTGCCAGCAGCGCGGGTCTGACCTACGAGCAGTACTTC. It specifies CASSAGLTYEQYF.

This chain connects TRBV5-1 to TRBJ1-4, with 7 bases lining up with TRBD1. The CDR3 runs 14 residues. CDR1 is SGHRS, CDR2 YFSETQ, per germline. Trimming cost V 4 bases and J 8 bases; bases outside gene matches: 8. The DNA of the CDR3 is TGCGCCAGCAGCCCCACAAGACAGGGCGAAAAACTGTTTTTT. It specifies CASSPTRQGEKLFF. Full variable domain (remainder filled in from reference TRBV5-1 and TRBJ1-4): KAGVTQTPRYLIKTRGQQVTLSCSPISGHRSVSWYQQTPGQGLQFLFEYFSETQRNKGNFPGRFSGRQFSNSRSEMNVSTLELGDSALYLCASSPTRQGEKLFFGSGTQLSVL.

In its sample, this clonotype was seen a few times. V gene TRBV5-1 combines with J gene TRBJ2-1; 9 bases map to TRBD1. With V trimmed by 4 bases and J by 4 bases, 6 bases remained unmatched. Looked up from germline, CDR1 is SGHRS and CDR2 is YFSETQ. This CDR3 spans 15 amino acids. The DNA of the CDR3 is TGCGCCAGCAGCACCGGACAGGGGATATACAATGAGCAGTTCTTC. Protein sequence: CASSTGQGIYNEQFF.

The CDR3 bases are TGTGCCACCAGTGACTGGGGACTAGCGGGGGGAGGAGAGACCCAGTTCTTC. Protein sequence: CATSDWGLAGGGETQFF. The chain combines TRBV24-1 with TRBJ2-1; 15 bases are shared with TRBD2. Germline V CDR1 and CDR2: KGHDR, SFDVKD. This CDR3 is built from 17 residues. The V segment lost 4 bases and the J segment 13 bases; nucleotides outside the gene matches: 13.

This clonotype was observed many times. The V and J genes are TRBV12-3 or TRBV12-4 and TRBJ2-5; D remains unclear. The CDR3 covers 13 residues. V was shortened by 3 bases and J by 4 bases, with 9 bases between the two germline ends. The CDR3 DNA sequence: TGTGCCAGCAGTTTCTCGGCGTTAGAGACCCAGTACTTC. Protein sequence: CASSFSALETQYF.